The 29 T cell receptor beta chains below come from one sample, sequenced in a study of OX40 agonist ivuxolimab in advanced cancers. Method: immunoSEQ multiplex PCR; TCRdb's copy keeps in-frame clones and lacks some. Counted here are about 68,000 clones, around 80% occurring once; the ten biggest clones make up about 1.6%. Sequencing was performed on CD4+ or CD8+ T cells sorted from blood, taken in a trial of the OX40 agonist ivuxolimab. Receptors were obtained from an adult with an advanced solid tumor such as melanoma, head and neck, liver or kidney cancer.

This chain uses TRBV5-1 with TRBJ1-3; no clear D. The germline V gene has CDR1 SGHRS and CDR2 YFSETQ. This CDR3 has 16 residues. Deletions cut 0 bases from V and 0 bases from J, with 10 bases between. The CDR3 sequence is CASSLDPESSGNTIYF. The CDR3 DNA sequence: TGCGCCAGCAGCTTGGATCCAGAGAGCTCTGGAAACACCATATATTTT.

This rearrangement joins TRBV29-1 to TRBJ2-3; unclear D gene. This CDR3 is 13 amino acids long. Trimming left V 2 bases short and J 6 bases short, with 12 bases between. CDR1 is SQVTM and CDR2 is ANQGSEA in the germline V gene. In DNA, the CDR3 is TGCAGCGTTGAAAATCCCCCCGAGGATACGCAGTATTTT. Encoded protein: CSVENPPEDTQYF.

The chain links TRBV7-9 to TRBJ2-7; D is possibly TRBD2 (6 bases). Between the trimmed V and J ends, which lost 1 base and 5 bases, there was a span of 9 bases. In germline, CDR1 is SEHNR, CDR2 FQNEAQ (reference sequence). The length of the CDR3 is 13 residues. DNA of the CDR3: TGTGCCAGCAGCTTAGAAGGAGGGAACGAGCAGTACTTC. It translates to CASSLEGGNEQYF.

The chain carries TRBV27 and TRBJ1-1, with 7 bases lining up with TRBD1. Trimming removed 5 bases from V and 2 bases from J; junction bases left unmatched: 14. CDR3 length: 17 residues. Looked up from germline, CDR1 is MNHEY and CDR2 is SMNVEV (reference sequence). CDR3 loop: CASSPETGYGGNTEAFF. CDR3 nucleotide sequence: TGTGCCAGCAGTCCTGAGACAGGGTATGGGGGAAACACTGAAGCTTTCTTT.

This chain links TRBV30 with TRBJ1-5, with TRBD1 as a possible D gene (6 bases). CDR3 length equals 14 residues. Trimming stripped 2 bases from V and 5 bases from J, with 13 bases between. Looked up from germline, CDR1 is GTSNPN and CDR2 is SVGIG (reference sequence). Written as DNA, the CDR3 is TGTGCCTGGAGTACAGGGATGGTAGATCAGCCCCAGCATTTT. Its translation: CAWSTGMVDQPQHF. Variable domain in full (rest from reference TRBV30 and TRBJ1-5): SQTIHQWPATLVQPVGSPLSLECTVEGTSNPNLYWYRQAAGRGLQLLFYSVGIGQISSEVPQNLSASRPQDRQFILSSKKLLLSDSGFYLCAWSTGMVDQPQHFGDGTRLSIL.

V is TRBV7-3 and J is TRBJ2-7, with 12 positions matching TRBD2. From germline, CDR1 is SGHTA and CDR2 FQGTGA. The CDR3 contains 15 residues. V was pared by 4 bases and J by 9 bases, with 10 bases of the junction left unmatched. The CDR3 DNA reads as TGTGCCAGCAGCTCCGATCCCGGGACTAGCGGGTCGCAGTACTTC. Protein: CASSSDPGTSGSQYF.

The rearrangement joins TRBV28 to TRBJ2-7; D might be TRBD1 (6 bases). The CDR3 contains 12 residues. CDR1 is MDHEN, CDR2 SYDVKM, per germline. V lost 5 bases and J lost 9, with 14 bases in between. The CDR3 loop reads CASSLGQPLQYF. For the CDR3, the DNA is TGTGCCAGCAGTCTCGGACAGCCGCTGCAGTACTTC.

This clone was seen a few times. The rearrangement links TRBV5-1 to TRBJ2-1; 7 bases map to TRBD2. J was trimmed by 5 bases and V by 3 bases; bases with no gene match: 5. CDR3 size: 14 residues. Germline assignment: CDR1 SGHRS and CDR2 YFSETQ. CDR3 amino acids: CASSYGAGDNEQFF. The CDR3 coding sequence is TGCGCCAGCAGCTATGGTGCGGGAGACAATGAGCAGTTCTTC.

For this clone: Other DNA sequences from this sample encode an identical CDR3 as well. The chain recombines TRBV7-2 with TRBJ2-2, with D unclear. V lost 6 bases and J lost 2, with 4 bases in between. The V gene's germline CDR1 is SGHTA and CDR2 FQGNSA. This CDR3 is built from 12 residues. The CDR3 reads CASSTNTGELFF. The CDR3 nucleotides are TGTGCCAGCAGTACAAACACCGGGGAGCTGTTTTTT.

The chain is built from TRBV20-1 and TRBJ2-4; D ambiguous. With 7 bases removed from V and 5 bases from J, the gap between germline ends came to 9 bases. CDR3 length equals 11 residues. The germline CDR1 and CDR2 sequences are DFQATT and SNEGSKA (reference sequence). The CDR3 protein is CSGYWENIQYF. CDR3 bases: TGCAGTGGTTATTGGGAAAACATTCAGTACTTC.

Turning to this clone: At one boundary the junction diverges from the germline segment, which might be a read error. This chain joins TRBV5-1 and TRBJ2-7; D may be TRBD1 or TRBD2 (5 bases each). Germline lookup yields CDR1 SGHRS and CDR2 YFSETQ. The length of the CDR3 is 13 residues. The CDR3 sequence is CASTLGPFYEQYF. The CDR3 DNA sequence: TGCGCCAGCACCTTGGGACCATTCTACGAGCAGTACTTC.

The chain has TRBV5-1 and TRBJ2-5; D call uncertain. V lost 0 bases, J lost 5 bases, and 2 bases lay in between. The CDR3 is 11 residues long. CDR1 SGHRS and CDR2 YFSETQ come from the germline V gene. The DNA of the CDR3 is TGCGCCAGCAGCTTGGAGGAGACCCAGTACTTC. This encodes CASSLEETQYF.

In DNA form, the CDR3 reads TGTGCCAGCGGAGCCGATAGCGGGAGAAGATGGGGTGAGCAGTTCTTC. Translation gives CASGADSGRRWGEQFF. The chain combines TRBV6-6 with TRBJ2-1; 9 nucleotides match TRBD2. The CDR3 runs to 16 residues. Germline lookup yields CDR1 MNHNY and CDR2 SVGAGI (reference sequence). Trimming removed 8 bases from V and 9 bases from J; junction bases left unmatched: 17.

This chain joins TRBV5-4 and TRBJ2-5; D is possibly TRBD1 (6 bases). Germline CDR1 SGHNT, CDR2 YYREEE (reference sequence). This CDR3 is built from 14 residues. The V end was cut by 2 bases, the J end by 5 bases, with 13 bases between. CDR3 protein: CASSFAQGGETQYF. The CDR3 DNA reads TGTGCCAGCAGCTTCGCACAGGGCGGGGAGACCCAGTACTTC.

The gene calls are TRBV18 and TRBJ2-2; no reliable D call. Germline loops: CDR1 KGHSH, CDR2 LQKENI. The V end lost 3 bases, the J end lost 1 base, and 3 bases lay between the germline ends. The CDR3 sequence is 13 residues long. The CDR3, as DNA: TGTGCCAGCTCACCCCAGAACACCGGGGAGCTGTTTTTT. Residues: CASSPQNTGELFF.

The chain uses TRBV6-5 and TRBJ1-2; TRBD1 matches 9 bases. The CDR3 extends over 13 amino acids. The junction had 6 bases not matched to a gene; V was cut back by 5 bases and J by 8 bases. Germline CDR1 and CDR2: MNHEY and SVGAGI. CDR3 nucleotides: TGTGCCAGCAGTACGGGACAGGGAGGAGGCTACACCTTC. This gives the protein CASSTGQGGGYTF.

CDR3 in DNA: TGTGCCAGCAGCTCTTTCGAGCAGTACTTC. Protein product: CASSSFEQYF. V is TRBV11-2 and J is TRBJ2-7; no reliable D call. This CDR3 is 10 amino acids long. Germline assignment: CDR1 SGHAT and CDR2 FQNNGV. V lost 4 bases to trimming and J lost 6 bases, with 4 bases between them.

The CDR3 DNA reads as TGCGCCAGCAGTGACGGGCTAGGGCCCACAGATACGCAGTATTTT. It yields the protein CASSDGLGPTDTQYF. This chain connects TRBV10-1 to TRBJ2-3; D not certain. The V end was cut by 3 bases, the J end by 2 bases, with 12 bases between. This CDR3 has 15 amino acids. Germline V gene lookup returns CDR1 WNHNN and CDR2 SYGVQD (reference sequence).

This clone came up once. The genes are TRBV9 and TRBJ2-5; TRBD2 matches at 8 bases. V lost 0 bases and J lost 2; bases outside the gene matches: 9. In germline, CDR1 is SGDLS, CDR2 YYNGEE. The CDR3 covers 17 residues. CDR3 sequence: CASSVGESGGRQETQYF. CDR3 sequence (DNA): TGTGCCAGCAGCGTAGGGGAAAGCGGGGGAAGACAAGAGACCCAGTACTTC.

The genes are TRBV2 and TRBJ1-5; 7 nucleotides align to TRBD1. The ends lost 5 bases at V and 3 bases at J; junction bases unmatched: 7. Germline CDR1 reads SNHLY; CDR2 reads FYNNEI. This CDR3 spans 15 amino acids. The CDR3 bases are TGTGCCAGCAGTCCCGACAGGGCCTACAATCAGCCCCAGCATTTT. Amino acid sequence: CASSPDRAYNQPQHF.

The chain uses TRBV5-4 and TRBJ2-6; a possible D gene is TRBD1 (6 bases). The CDR3 loop spans 17 amino acids. The V gene lost 0 bases and the J gene lost 2 bases, with 12 bases spanning the gap. The germline V gene encodes CDR1 SGHNT and CDR2 YYREEE (reference sequence). The CDR3 DNA reads as TGTGCCAGCAGCTTGGAGGCCAGGGGAACTGGGGCCAACGTCCTGACTTTC. As protein: CASSLEARGTGANVLTF.

This chain links TRBV7-9 with TRBJ1-2; 7 bases align to TRBD1. Germline V gene lookup returns CDR1 SEHNR and CDR2 FQNEAQ (reference sequence). After removal of 2 bases from V and 8 bases from J, the junction contained 17 bases not matched to a gene. The length of the CDR3 is 17 residues. CDR3 protein: CASSLWTGTGVLGGYTF. Here the CDR3 DNA reads TGTGCCAGCAGCTTATGGACCGGCACAGGGGTGTTAGGCGGCTACACCTTC.

The rearrangement uses TRBV6-6 and TRBJ1-5; no clear D gene. CDR1 and CDR2 (germline): MNHNY, SVGAGI (reference sequence). Trimming left V 0 bases short and J 3 bases short, with 9 bases between. The CDR3 has 15 residues. CDR3 protein: CASSYSDGPNQPQHF. Written as DNA, the CDR3 is TGTGCCAGCAGTTACTCTGACGGACCCAATCAGCCCCAGCATTTT.

The CDR3 bases are TGTGCCAGCAGTTACGCCGAGGGGAAACTGTTTTTT. The encoded protein is CASSYAEGKLFF. The rearrangement uses TRBV6-6 and TRBJ1-4; D possibly corresponds to TRBD1 (5 bases). There are 12 residues in the CDR3. V dropped 2 bases and J dropped 11 bases, with 9 bases sitting between them. The germline gives CDR1 MNHNY, CDR2 SVGAGI (reference sequence).

This chain's CDR3 is CASSPGGTISIKQFF. The CDR3 coding sequence is TGTGCCAGCAGCCCCGGAGGGACTATATCCATTAAGCAGTTCTTC. This chain connects TRBV28 to TRBJ2-1, with 7 bases lining up with TRBD2. The CDR3 consists of 15 residues. CDR1 and CDR2 (germline): MDHEN, SYDVKM. V shed 6 bases, J shed 11 bases, and the junction held 16 bases outside the gene matches.

The chain recombines TRBV7-2 with TRBJ1-1, with D unclear. Trimming removed 5 bases at V and 7 bases at J, with 20 bases between. Per germline, CDR1 SGHTA and CDR2 FQGNSA. The length of the CDR3 is 15 residues. The CDR3 nucleotides are TGTGCCAGCAGCCCTTGGACCGGGATAAGTGTTGAAGCTTTCTTT. This sequence encodes CASSPWTGISVEAFF.

V usage is TRBV10-3 and J usage is TRBJ2-7; TRBD2 matches at 9 bases. The CDR3 length is 17 residues. Germline V gives CDR1 ENHRY, CDR2 SYGVKD. Germline trimming cut 3 bases from V and 1 base from J; bases unmatched to any gene: 10. In DNA form, the CDR3 reads TGTGCCATCAGTGACCTGGGGGGGCTAGCGGGATCCTACGAGCAGTACTTC. This sequence encodes CAISDLGGLAGSYEQYF.

V usage is TRBV19 and J usage is TRBJ2-2, with 8 positions matching TRBD1. Germline lookup yields CDR1 LNHDA and CDR2 SQIVND (reference sequence). The CDR3 covers 15 residues. J gave up 6 bases and V 7 bases, and 10 bases lay outside the gene matches. Here the CDR3 reads CASKSKDREAGELFF. CDR3 nucleotides: TGTGCCAGTAAATCAAAGGACAGGGAGGCCGGGGAGCTGTTTTTT.

The chain couples TRBV27 to TRBJ2-7, with 11 nucleotides matching TRBD2. Per the germline V gene, CDR1 is MNHEY and CDR2 is SMNVEV (reference sequence). V lost 6 bases to trimming and J lost 0 bases; unmatched junction nucleotides: 1. The CDR3 contains 14 residues. The CDR3: CASRGLADSYEQYF. The CDR3 region has the DNA TGTGCCAGCAGGGGACTAGCGGACTCCTACGAGCAGTACTTC.